What follows is one T cell receptor beta chain and its context. The data stem from a study of blood T cell repertoires in COVID-19. At the level of the study: Samples taken during acute and convalescent COVID-19 were collected in the United States, Italy and Spain. T cells, B-cell-depleted T cells, or PBMCs supplied cDNA or gDNA.

In the authors' workflow: For nucleated cells, counts were estimated from reference gene primer amplification. TCRdb's copy holds only in-frame clones and misses some; the assay was immunoSEQ multiplex PCR. That table is the source of V, J and clone size, and D and trimming were worked out from the DNA. The table shows around 270,000 clones, with over 80% occurring only once. The CDR3 sequence is 15 residues long. The V and J ends lost 6 bases and 0 bases respectively, with 13 bases between them. Germline CDR1 SNHLY, CDR2 FYNNEI. The TCR sequence derives from a woman in her 40s who had recovered from COVID-19. The rearrangement uses TRBV2 and TRBJ2-3; D is perhaps TRBD1 (6 bases). The material sequenced was peripheral blood. CDR3 in amino acids: CASRGAGDSTDTQYF. DNA of the CDR3: TGTGCCAGCAGGGGAGCAGGGGATAGCACAGATACGCAGTATTTT.